Each of the 25 T cell receptor beta chains below was sequenced from the same sample in a study of CXCR3-negative and CXCR3-positive naive CD8 T cells. In preparing the TRB cDNA libraries, 5' RACE with UMI labels was used. Reprocessing the 5' RACE reads, TCRdb reports a single entry for every CDR3 protein and omits DNA. Its table records about 38,000 distinct CDR3 sequences. The sample comprised memory CD8+ T cells from blood. Receptors were obtained from a human donor in good health. Some clones in this sample may be carry-over from other donors' samples.

The V call is TRBV30, the J call TRBJ2-7; the TCRdb D gene call, TRBD1, has no DNA to confirm it. Germline V gene lookup returns CDR1 GTSNPN and CDR2 SVGIG (reference sequence). The CDR3 contains 13 residues. The CDR3 loop reads CAYNPGEHSEQYF. The full variable domain, in which reference TRBV30 and TRBJ2-7 provide the parts outside the CDR3, is SQTIHQWPATLVQPVGSPLSLECTVEGTSNPNLYWYRQAAGRGLQLLFYSVGIGQISSEVPQNLSASRPQDRQFILSSKKLLLSDSGFYLCAYNPGEHSEQYFGPGTRLTVT.

The chain has TRBV5-1 and TRBJ2-1. The CDR3 covers 12 residues. Per the germline V gene, CDR1 is SGHRS and CDR2 is YFSETQ. CDR3 sequence reads: CASSVGQNEQFF.

The chain couples TRBV15 to TRBJ1-6; TCRdb picks TRBD1, but there is no DNA to check that call. The CDR3 has 16 residues. The germline CDR1 and CDR2 sequences are LNHNV and YYDKDF (reference sequence). The CDR3 spells CATSRGTGGSNSPLHF.

The chain carries TRBV21-1 and TRBJ2-7; the D call from TCRdb, TRBD1, cannot be confirmed without DNA. TRBV21-1 is tagged as a pseudogene. The CDR3 totals 15 residues. The CDR3 sequence is CASSRLMGARYEQYF.

This rearrangement joins TRBV29-1 to TRBJ2-5; TCRdb's D call of TRBD2 is untestable without DNA. The CDR3 covers 15 residues. Looked up from germline, CDR1 is SQVTM and CDR2 is ANQGSEA. This CDR3 reads CSVVWASGQQETQYF.

The chain recombines TRBV29-1 with TRBJ2-2. There are 12 residues in the CDR3. CDR1 SQVTM and CDR2 ANQGSEA come from the germline V gene. The CDR3 sequence is CSVVRDTGELFF.

V usage is TRBV7-6 and J usage is TRBJ1-1. This CDR3 has 14 residues. CDR1 and CDR2 from the germline V gene are SGHVS and FNYEAQ. This CDR3 reads CASSLAGLNTEAFF.

The chain recombines TRBV6-2 or TRBV6-3 with TRBJ1-1; TCRdb outputs TRBD1, but without DNA this stays unchecked. CDR1 and CDR2 (germline): MNHEY, SVGEGT. The CDR3 length is 15 residues. CDR3 protein: CASSYSGTSSTEAFF.

The chain combines TRBV28 with TRBJ2-7; TCRdb reports TRBD1, a call that lacks DNA to check it against. The CDR3 has 13 amino acids. Germline loops: CDR1 MDHEN, CDR2 SYDVKM. CDR3 protein: CASSPGTGDEQYF. The entire variable domain, with the rest obtained from reference TRBV28 and TRBJ2-7, is as follows: DVKVTQSSRYLVKRTGEKVFLECVQDMDHENMFWYRQDPGLGLRLIYFSYDVKMKEKGDIPEGYSVSREKKERFSLILESASTNQTSMYLCASSPGTGDEQYFGPGTRLTVT.

This chain joins TRBV6-4 and TRBJ2-2; TCRdb calls TRBD1, which cannot be checked without DNA. CDR1 and CDR2 from the germline V gene are MRHNA and SNTAGT. The CDR3 sequence is 14 residues long. CDR3 in amino acids: CASSDGQGAGELFF.

The genes are TRBV20-1 and TRBJ2-6; as DNA is missing, the TRBD1 call by TCRdb cannot be tested. The germline gives CDR1 DFQATT, CDR2 SNEGSKA (reference sequence). The CDR3 runs to 16 residues. The CDR3 reads CSAIRGGASGANVLTF.

The V call is TRBV29-1, the J call TRBJ2-7; TCRdb reports TRBD2, a call that lacks DNA to check it against. Germline CDR1 is SQVTM and CDR2 is ANQGSEA. This CDR3 is 14 amino acids long. CDR3 region: CSVLPEGYTYEQYF.

V gene TRBV20-1 combines with J gene TRBJ1-1. Germline CDR1 and CDR2: DFQATT and SNEGSKA (reference sequence). This CDR3 region has 14 residues. This CDR3 is CSARALGEGTEAFF.

The rearrangement uses TRBV20-1 and TRBJ2-7; the TCRdb call, TRBD2, lacks DNA for checking. From germline, CDR1 is DFQATT and CDR2 SNEGSKA (reference sequence). The CDR3 runs to 19 residues. The CDR3 loop reads CSARPAGTALSYGPYEQYF.

The rearrangement links TRBV15 to TRBJ2-7; TCRdb's assignment of TRBD1 cannot be checked, as there is no DNA. Germline-derived CDR1 and CDR2 are LNHNV and YYDKDF (reference sequence). The CDR3 has 18 residues. This CDR3 reads CATSREPATGGVFYEQYF.

The chain is built from TRBV18 and TRBJ1-2. This CDR3 is built from 14 residues. Germline assignment: CDR1 KGHSH and CDR2 LQKENI. The CDR3 reads CASSPDTMMDGYTF.

This clonotype is classed as medium-sized by frequency. This chain links TRBV6-4 with TRBJ2-1; the D call of TRBD2 rests on TCRdb alone, since no DNA is present to check it. This CDR3 comprises 15 residues. Germline V gives CDR1 MRHNA, CDR2 SNTAGT. CDR3 region: CASSELAGSYNEQFF.

The gene calls are TRBV7-3 and TRBJ2-2; TCRdb designates TRBD1, a call that cannot be tested without DNA. The CDR3 is 15 amino acids. Germline CDR1 is SGHTA and CDR2 is FQGTGA. CDR3 loop: CASSPSDRGTGELFF.

This chain links TRBV29-1 with TRBJ1-1. CDR3 length equals 11 residues. The germline gives CDR1 SQVTM, CDR2 ANQGSEA. CDR3 protein: CSVGDGSEAFF.

The rearrangement joins TRBV28 to TRBJ2-1; checking the TCRdb D call of TRBD1 is not possible without DNA. CDR1 and CDR2 (germline): MDHEN, SYDVKM. CDR3 size: 15 residues. The CDR3 loop reads CASSLGTGGTVRQFF.

The chain couples TRBV7-9 to TRBJ2-1; without DNA, the TCRdb call of TRBD1 cannot be checked. In germline, CDR1 is SEHNR, CDR2 FQNEAQ (reference sequence). This CDR3 has 15 residues. The CDR3 region is CASSRTGSGGGEQFF.

The CDR3 loop reads CAWSGTVNTEAFF. The chain couples TRBV30 to TRBJ1-1. The germline CDR1 and CDR2 sequences are GTSNPN and SVGIG (reference sequence). The CDR3 is made up of 13 amino acids.

The rearrangement joins TRBV7-7 to TRBJ2-1; no DNA is available, so the TRBD1 call from TCRdb remains unchecked. The CDR3 length is 17 residues. Germline lookup yields CDR1 SSHAT and CDR2 FNYEAQ (reference sequence). The CDR3 is CASSSRDRDKDGNEQFF.

V and J are TRBV28 and TRBJ2-5; the D call of TRBD1 rests on TCRdb alone, since no DNA is present to check it. The CDR3 spans 17 residues. Germline-derived CDR1 and CDR2 are MDHEN and SYDVKM. The CDR3 region is CASSLYPGQGYQETQYF.

The chain employs TRBV20-1 and TRBJ2-1; the D gene TCRdb calls, TRBD1, cannot be checked with no DNA. Germline V gene sequence: CDR1 DFQATT, CDR2 SNEGSKA (reference sequence). CDR3 length equals 14 residues. The CDR3 spells CSAPGQGNYNEQFF.